This is a list of T cell receptor beta chains from one sample in a study of blood T cells in healthy people across ages. TCRdb ran MiXCR on the 5' RACE reads and lists one entry per CDR3 protein. Of 650,000 to 800,000 distinct CDR3 sequences detected, 40% to 50% appear once; the ten largest clones hold around 18%. Sequencing was performed on blood. The receptors were sampled from a man in his 60s in good health. Each CDR3 is given with its conserved first and last residue. The D gene is left open where the match is weak. Clone size appears in some rows only: once, few, many, or a class for an expanded clone.

.,TRBJ1-6,TRBV20-1,.,CSARLETSYNSPLHF,TGCAGTGCTAGATTGGAAACCTCCTATAATTCACCCCTCCACTTT
few,TRBJ1-4,TRBV7-2,.,CASSTGLNEKLFF,TGTGCCAGCAGCACGGGTCTGAATGAAAAACTGTTTTTT
.,TRBJ2-1,TRBV5-6,.,CASSLDLGDYNEQFF,TGTGCCAGCAGCTTGGATCTGGGGGACTACAATGAGCAGTTCTTC
.,TRBJ2-1,TRBV6-2/TRBV6-3,.,CASIRGNEQFF,TGTGCCAGCATCCGGGGGAATGAGCAGTTCTTC
.,TRBJ1-5,TRBV20-1,TRBD1,CSAPGTGGTRSNQPQHF,TGCAGTGCCCCCGGGACAGGGGGCACCCGATCCAATCAGCCCCAGCATTTT
.,TRBJ1-1,TRBV25-1,.,CASSGARGQGTEAFF,TGTGCCAGCAGTGGGGCCCGGGGGCAGGGCACTGAAGCTTTCTTT
.,TRBJ2-7,TRBV5-8,.,CASKRRGPAYNEQYF,TGTGCCAGCAAGCGACGGGGTCCCGCTTACAATGAGCAGTACTTC
.,TRBJ2-7,TRBV15,TRBD1,CATGDGTGGYEQYF,TGTGCCACCGGGGATGGGACAGGGGGCTACGAGCAGTACTTC
once,TRBJ2-3,TRBV12-3/TRBV12-4,TRBD2,CASSLAGLAGFSTDTQYF,TGTGCCAGCAGTTTAGCGGGACTAGCGGGATTTAGCACAGATACGCAGTATTTT
.,TRBJ2-1,TRBV3-1,.,CASSPIQGYEQFF,TGTGCCAGCAGCCCAATCCAAGGGTATGAGCAGTTCTTC
.,TRBJ1-5,TRBV6-1,.,CASNRQNQPQHF,TGTGCCAGCAACCGACAGAATCAGCCCCAGCATTTT
.,TRBJ1-2,TRBV29-1,TRBD1,CSVDRGQGGYTF,TGCAGCGTTGACAGGGGGCAAGGTGGCTACACCTTC
.,TRBJ2-1,TRBV6-1,TRBD2,CASSDGSTTSGGAEQFF,TGTGCCAGCAGTGACGGGTCCACGACTAGCGGGGGGGCTGAGCAGTTCTTC
.,TRBJ1-2,TRBV9,.,CASSVEDGYGYTF,TGTGCCAGCAGCGTAGAGGACGGCTATGGCTACACCTTC
.,TRBJ1-1,TRBV9,.,CASTVGMTGGIPEAFF,TGTGCCAGCACGGTCGGCATGACTGGAGGAATTCCTGAAGCTTTCTTT
few,TRBJ2-7,TRBV7-9,TRBD2,CASSLPTRGLAEAYEQYF,TGTGCCAGCAGCTTACCCACCAGAGGACTAGCGGAGGCCTACGAGCAGTACTTC
.,TRBJ2-7,TRBV6-6,TRBD1,CASTPDRGLNEQYF,TGTGCCAGCACTCCTGACAGGGGGCTTAACGAGCAGTACTTC
.,TRBJ1-4,TRBV12-3/TRBV12-4,.,CASSSTPTNEKLFF,TGTGCCAGCAGCTCCACACCAACTAATGAAAAACTGTTTTTT
.,TRBJ1-2,TRBV12-3/TRBV12-4,.,CASSFQRPFVDYGYTF,TGTGCCAGCAGTTTCCAAAGGCCTTTCGTTGACTATGGCTACACCTTC
.,TRBJ2-7,TRBV6-2/TRBV6-3,.,CASSYSGAAYEQYF,TGTGCCAGCAGTTACTCCGGGGCCGCCTACGAGCAGTACTTC
many,TRBJ2-7,TRBV7-2,TRBD2,CASSLGLAGVSYEQYF,TGTGCCAGCAGCTTAGGACTAGCGGGGGTTAGCTACGAGCAGTACTTC
many,TRBJ1-2,TRBV27,TRBD1,CASSSGRGHSYGYTF,TGTGCCAGCAGTTCTGGTAGGGGGCATTCCTATGGCTACACCTTC
.,TRBJ1-1,TRBV11-2,.,CASSFGATEAFF,TGTGCCAGCAGCTTTGGGGCAACTGAAGCTTTCTTT
.,TRBJ2-5,TRBV20-1,.,CSARGKGGWQETQYF,TGCAGTGCTAGAGGGAAGGGGGGATGGCAAGAGACCCAGTACTTC
few,TRBJ1-5,TRBV7-2,.,CASSLIWESNQPQHF,TGTGCCAGCAGCTTAATCTGGGAAAGCAATCAGCCCCAGCATTTT
.,TRBJ2-3,TRBV24-1,.,CATSDAGRRADTQYF,TGTGCCACCAGTGACGCAGGGAGAAGGGCAGATACGCAGTATTTT
.,TRBJ2-5,TRBV7-2,.,CASSLAGDGETQYF,TGTGCCAGCAGCTTAGCAGGGGATGGTGAGACCCAGTACTTC
.,TRBJ2-5,TRBV28,.,CASSVRQVQETQYF,TGTGCCAGCAGTGTAAGACAGGTCCAGGAGACCCAGTACTTC
few,TRBJ2-3,TRBV28,TRBD2,CASRAWRGGLDTQYF,TGTGCCAGCAGGGCCTGGCGGGGGGGCCTGGATACGCAGTATTTT
.,TRBJ2-5,TRBV7-2,.,CASSLEKGPTYF,TGTGCCAGCAGCTTGGAAAAGGGACCTACGTACTTC
.,TRBJ2-1,TRBV18,.,CASSPRTTYNEQFF,TGTGCCAGCTCACCGAGAACGACCTACAATGAGCAGTTCTTC
.,TRBJ1-2,TRBV15,.,CATSRGGQGYGYTF,TGTGCCACCAGCAGAGGGGGGCAGGGGTATGGCTACACCTTC
.,TRBJ2-1,TRBV7-2,.,CASSLGPSGPEQFF,TGTGCCAGCAGCTTGGGCCCATCCGGCCCTGAGCAGTTCTTC
few,TRBJ2-1,TRBV7-9,.,CASQGQFINEQFF,TGTGCCTCACAGGGACAATTTATCAATGAGCAGTTCTTC
.,TRBJ2-1,TRBV5-1,TRBD2,CASSSLAQSSYNEQFF,TGCGCCAGCAGCTCACTAGCGCAAAGCTCCTACAATGAGCAGTTCTTC
.,TRBJ1-4,TRBV25-1,.,CASSAFMRTDNNEKLFF,TGTGCCAGCAGTGCATTTATGAGGACAGACAATAATGAAAAACTGTTTTTT
few,TRBJ1-1,TRBV9,.,CASSVGVLTEAFF,TGTGCCAGCAGCGTAGGTGTGCTCACTGAAGCTTTCTTT
.,TRBJ2-3,TRBV7-8,.,CASRSRGKDTQYF,TGTGCCAGCAGGTCCCGGGGGAAAGATACGCAGTATTTT
.,TRBJ2-5,TRBV28,.,CASSLRGVTQYF,TGTGCCAGCAGTTTAAGGGGGGTGACCCAGTACTTC
many,TRBJ2-7,TRBV6-2/TRBV6-3,TRBD1,CASSRQGSYNEQYF,TGTGCCAGCAGTCGACAGGGGTCCTACAATGAGCAGTACTTC
.,TRBJ2-3,TRBV7-9,.,CASNLAGMSTDTQYF,TGTGCCAGCAACCTTGCGGGAATGAGCACAGATACGCAGTATTTT
.,TRBJ2-3,TRBV20-1,.,CSARLGFTDTQYF,TGCAGTGCTAGATTAGGGTTCACAGATACGCAGTATTTT
.,TRBJ1-2,TRBV4-1,.,CASSQGSDRTLYGYTF,TGCGCCAGCAGCCAAGGTTCCGACAGGACTCTCTATGGCTACACCTTC
few,TRBJ2-4,TRBV6-2/TRBV6-3,TRBD1,CASSYGQGNFGHIQYF,TGTGCCAGCAGTTACGGACAGGGAAATTTTGGGCACATTCAGTACTTC
.,TRBJ2-7,TRBV13,TRBD1,CASTKDRPHEQYF,TGTGCCAGCACCAAGGACAGGCCCCACGAGCAGTACTTC
.,TRBJ2-7,TRBV10-3,TRBD1,CAISEKGTGEPYEQYF,TGTGCCATCAGTGAGAAAGGGACAGGAGAACCCTACGAGCAGTACTTC
few,TRBJ2-7,TRBV25-1,.,CASSGGEQYF,TGTGCCAGCAGTGGCGGCGAGCAGTACTTC
.,TRBJ2-5,TRBV21-1,.,CASSNYSGEQETQYF,TGTGCCAGCAGCAACTACTCAGGGGAGCAAGAGACCCAGTACTTC